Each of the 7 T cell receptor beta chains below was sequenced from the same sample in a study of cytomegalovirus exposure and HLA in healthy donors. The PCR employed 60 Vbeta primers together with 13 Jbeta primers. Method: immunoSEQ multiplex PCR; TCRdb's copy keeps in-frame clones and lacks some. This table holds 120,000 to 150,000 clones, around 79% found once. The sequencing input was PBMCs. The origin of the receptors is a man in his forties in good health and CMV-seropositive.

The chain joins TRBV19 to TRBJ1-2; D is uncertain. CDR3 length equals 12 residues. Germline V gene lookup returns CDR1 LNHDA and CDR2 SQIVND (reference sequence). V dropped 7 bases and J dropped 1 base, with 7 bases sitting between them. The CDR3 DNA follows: TGTGCCAGTACCGGGTATAACTATGGCTACACCTTC. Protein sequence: CASTGYNYGYTF.

In DNA, the CDR3 is TGCGCCAGCAGCCAAGGAGGGAGCACAGATACGCAGTATTTT. It translates to CASSQGGSTDTQYF. The chain has TRBV4-3 and TRBJ2-3, with D possibly matching TRBD2 (5 bases). CDR1 LGHNA and CDR2 YSLEER come from the germline V gene. The CDR3 loop spans 14 amino acids. Trimming took 1 base from V and 0 from J, leaving 5 bases between them.

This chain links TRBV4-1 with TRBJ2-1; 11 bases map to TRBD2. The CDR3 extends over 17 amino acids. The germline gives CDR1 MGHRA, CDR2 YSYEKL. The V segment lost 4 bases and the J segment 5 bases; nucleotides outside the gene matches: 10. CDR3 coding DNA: TGCGCCAGCAGCCCAATTGGGGGACTAGCGGTTCACAATGAGCAGTTCTTC. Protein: CASSPIGGLAVHNEQFF.

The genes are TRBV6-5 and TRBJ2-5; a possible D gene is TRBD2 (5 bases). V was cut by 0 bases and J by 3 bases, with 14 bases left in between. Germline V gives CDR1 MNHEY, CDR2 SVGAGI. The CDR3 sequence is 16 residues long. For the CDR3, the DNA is TGTGCCAGCAGTTACTCGAAGCTAGCCTTGAAAGAGACCCAGTACTTC. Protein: CASSYSKLALKETQYF.

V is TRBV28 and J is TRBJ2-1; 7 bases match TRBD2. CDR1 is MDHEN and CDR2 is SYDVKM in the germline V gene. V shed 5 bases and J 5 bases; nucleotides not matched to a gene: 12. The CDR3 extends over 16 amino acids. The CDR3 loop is CASSTAGTQNHNEQFF. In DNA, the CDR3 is TGTGCCAGCAGTACAGCGGGGACCCAGAACCACAATGAGCAGTTCTTC. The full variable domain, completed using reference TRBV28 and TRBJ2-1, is DVKVTQSSRYLVKRTGEKVFLECVQDMDHENMFWYRQDPGLGLRLIYFSYDVKMKEKGDIPEGYSVSREKKERFSLILESASTNQTSMYLCASSTAGTQNHNEQFFGPGTRLTVL.

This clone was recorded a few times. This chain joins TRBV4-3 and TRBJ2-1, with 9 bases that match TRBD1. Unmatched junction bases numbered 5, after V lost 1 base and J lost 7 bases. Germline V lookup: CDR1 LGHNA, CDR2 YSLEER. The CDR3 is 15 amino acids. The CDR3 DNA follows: TGCGCCAGCAGCCAAGCGACAGGGGGTAGGAATGAGCAGTTCTTC. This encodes CASSQATGGRNEQFF.

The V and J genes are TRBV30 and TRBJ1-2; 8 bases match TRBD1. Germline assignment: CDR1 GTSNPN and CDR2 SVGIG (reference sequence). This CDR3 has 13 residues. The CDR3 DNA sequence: TGTGCTTCCGGGACAGGCTTTAACTATGGCTACACCTTC. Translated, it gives CASGTGFNYGYTF.